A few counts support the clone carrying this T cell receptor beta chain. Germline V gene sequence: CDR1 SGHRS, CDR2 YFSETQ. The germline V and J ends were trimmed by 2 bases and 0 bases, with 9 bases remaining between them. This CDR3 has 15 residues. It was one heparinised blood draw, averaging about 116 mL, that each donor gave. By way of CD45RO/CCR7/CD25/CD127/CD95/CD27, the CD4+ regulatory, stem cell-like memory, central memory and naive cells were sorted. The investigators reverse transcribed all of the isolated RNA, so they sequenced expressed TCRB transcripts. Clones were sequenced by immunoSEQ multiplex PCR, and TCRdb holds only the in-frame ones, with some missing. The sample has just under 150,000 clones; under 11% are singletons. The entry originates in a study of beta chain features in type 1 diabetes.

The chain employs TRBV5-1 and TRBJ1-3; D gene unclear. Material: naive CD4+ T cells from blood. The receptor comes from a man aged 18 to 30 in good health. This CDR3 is CASSFAPVSGNTIYF. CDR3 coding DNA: TGCGCCAGCAGCTTTGCCCCAGTCTCTGGAAACACCATATATTTT.